These 15 T cell receptor beta chains originate from one sample sequenced in a study of T cell responses to AZD1222 COVID-19 vaccine. Profiled with immunoSEQ multiplex PCR; TCRdb holds only in-frame clones, not every one. In the table there are 180,000 or so clones, 94% of which are singletons. The starting material was peripheral blood, obtained on day 0 of AZD1222 vaccination. All receptors derive from an adult in good health.

This clone has a single count. The CDR3 is CASSIDAANTEAFF. The CDR3 region has the DNA TGTGCCAGTAGTATAGACGCGGCTAACACTGAAGCTTTCTTT. V is TRBV19 and J is TRBJ1-1; the D is unclear. Per germline, CDR1 LNHDA and CDR2 SQIVND (reference sequence). The V end lost 0 bases, the J end lost 2 bases, and 7 bases lay between the germline ends. This CDR3 has 14 residues.

CDR3 sequence reads: CASALSGMEETQYF. The DNA for the CDR3 is TGCGCCAGCGCCCTTAGCGGGATGGAAGAGACCCAGTACTTC. The chain is built from TRBV5-1 and TRBJ2-5; 8 bases map to TRBD2. CDR1 SGHRS and CDR2 YFSETQ come from the germline V gene. V dropped 7 bases and J dropped 3; count of bases not matched to a gene: 8. The CDR3 runs 14 residues.

The rearrangement links TRBV30 to TRBJ1-5; D is perhaps TRBD1 (5 bases). This CDR3 contains 14 residues. V lost 0 bases and J 0 bases, leaving 6 bases between the germline ends. CDR1 is GTSNPN and CDR2 is SVGIG in the germline V gene (reference sequence). In DNA form, the CDR3 reads TGTGCCTGGAGTGTAGGGGCTAGCAATCAGCCCCAGCATTTT. Translated: CAWSVGASNQPQHF.

The chain employs TRBV10-2 and TRBJ2-3; D call uncertain. The germline gives CDR1 WSHSY, CDR2 SAAADI. The CDR3 consists of 11 residues. Trimming removed 4 bases at V and 2 bases at J, with 1 base between. The CDR3: CASSATDTQYF. The CDR3 bases are TGCGCCAGCAGTGCCACAGATACGCAGTATTTT.

V is TRBV5-1 and J is TRBJ1-1; possibly TRBD1 for D (6 bases). This CDR3 spans 14 amino acids. Germline V gene sequence: CDR1 SGHRS, CDR2 YFSETQ. The V end was cut by 0 bases, the J end by 7 bases, with 13 bases between. The CDR3 loop is CASSLGTDGIEAFF. DNA of the CDR3: TGCGCCAGCAGCTTGGGGACAGATGGAATTGAAGCTTTCTTT. The entire variable domain, with the rest obtained from reference TRBV5-1 and TRBJ1-1, is as follows: KAGVTQTPRYLIKTRGQQVTLSCSPISGHRSVSWYQQTPGQGLQFLFEYFSETQRNKGNFPGRFSGRQFSNSRSEMNVSTLELGDSALYLCASSLGTDGIEAFFGQGTRLTVV.

The chain uses TRBV5-5 and TRBJ1-2; D is perhaps TRBD1 (6 bases). V was trimmed by 0 bases and J by 4 bases, leaving 10 bases between them. In germline, CDR1 is SGHKS, CDR2 YYEKEE (reference sequence). The CDR3 is made up of 14 amino acids. CDR3 DNA sequence: TGTGCCAGCAGCTTGGGTGGACAGTCCTATGGCTACACCTTC. Translated, it gives CASSLGGQSYGYTF. Looking up the rest from reference TRBV5-5 and TRBJ1-2 gives the full variable domain: DAGVTQSPTHLIKTRGQQVTLRCSPISGHKSVSWYQQVLGQGPQFIFQYYEKEERGRGNFPDRFSARQFPNYSSELNVNALLLGDSALYLCASSLGGQSYGYTFGSGTRLTVV.

The V gene is TRBV4-2, the J gene TRBJ1-1; 10 bases are a match to TRBD1. CDR3 length: 16 amino acids. J gave up 4 bases and V 1 base, and 6 bases lay outside the gene matches. Germline assignment: CDR1 LGHNA and CDR2 YNFKEQ. In DNA form, the CDR3 reads TGTGCCAGCAGCCAAGCCATCCGGACAGGGGGCACTGAAGCTTTCTTT. Protein: CASSQAIRTGGTEAFF.

The chain employs TRBV6-6 and TRBJ1-1; D is unresolved. Germline assignment: CDR1 MNHNY and CDR2 SVGAGI (reference sequence). This CDR3 spans 11 amino acids. The CDR3 protein is CSVEGNTEAFF. DNA of the CDR3: TGTTCCGTGGAGGGGAACACTGAAGCTTTCTTT.

CDR3 DNA: TGTGCCAGCAGTCTAAAATCAGGGCGGGCCGGGGAGCTGTTTTTT. Its protein is CASSLKSGRAGELFF. The chain recombines TRBV27 with TRBJ2-2, with D tentatively TRBD1 or TRBD2 (5 bases each). This CDR3 has 15 amino acids. V was cut by 5 bases and J by 6 bases, with 16 bases left in between. Per germline, CDR1 MNHEY and CDR2 SMNVEV (reference sequence).

The chain combines TRBV7-9 with TRBJ1-2, with D maybe TRBD1 (6 bases). The CDR3 runs 14 residues. Germline V gene sequence: CDR1 SEHNR, CDR2 FQNEAQ (reference sequence). Between the trimmed V and J ends, which lost 5 bases and 10 bases, there was a span of 20 bases. Written as DNA, the CDR3 is TGTGCCAGCAGCGCTAAACAGGGACCTCCTCTCTACACCTTC. Encoded protein: CASSAKQGPPLYTF.

The chain is built from TRBV30 and TRBJ1-1; the D is unclear. Germline V gene lookup returns CDR1 GTSNPN and CDR2 SVGIG (reference sequence). Between the trimmed V and J ends, which lost 5 bases and 5 bases, there was a span of 9 bases. The CDR3 has 11 residues. The CDR3 nucleotides read TGTGCCTGGGAGTGGGGAACTGAAGCTTTCTTT. The encoded protein is CAWEWGTEAFF.

This chain uses TRBV19 with TRBJ1-6; D unresolved. Germline V gene sequence: CDR1 LNHDA, CDR2 SQIVND (reference sequence). This CDR3 is built from 12 residues. V gave up 5 bases and J gave up 9 bases, with 8 bases separating them. The CDR3 protein is CASSVWASPLHF. In nucleotides, the CDR3 is TGTGCCAGTAGTGTCTGGGCTTCACCCCTCCACTTT. Filled out from reference TRBV19 and TRBJ1-6, the complete variable domain reads DGGITQSPKYLFRKEGQNVTLSCEQNLNHDAMYWYRQDPGQGLRLIYYSQIVNDFQKGDIAEGYSVSREKKESFPLTVTSAQKNPTAFYLCASSVWASPLHFGNGTRLTVT.

The rearrangement uses TRBV12-5 and TRBJ1-1; possible D gene TRBD1, 6 bases. V was cut by 1 base and J by 6 bases, with 15 bases left in between. The CDR3 has 15 residues. The germline CDR1 and CDR2 sequences are LGHNT and FRNRAP. CDR3 sequence reads: CASGLELRGPPEAFF. In DNA form, the CDR3 reads TGTGCTAGTGGTTTGGAACTGCGGGGGCCCCCTGAAGCTTTCTTT.

The genes are TRBV19 and TRBJ1-2; weak D call: TRBD1 (5 bases). The CDR3 is made up of 15 amino acids. Deletions cut 9 bases from V and 4 bases from J, with 21 bases between. Germline V gives CDR1 LNHDA, CDR2 SQIVND (reference sequence). DNA of the CDR3: TGTGCCAGAGACCGCGGGGCAGGGTCGACCTATGGCTACACCTTC. Its translation: CARDRGAGSTYGYTF.

This clone showed up just once. The chain carries TRBV5-1 and TRBJ1-1, with D unclear. The CDR3 has 14 residues. Germline loops: CDR1 SGHRS, CDR2 YFSETQ. The V and J ends lost 1 base and 1 base respectively, with 8 bases between them. DNA of the CDR3: TGCGCCAGCAGCTTGACAGTAGGGAACACTGAAGCTTTCTTT. This gives the protein CASSLTVGNTEAFF.